These 16 T cell receptor beta chains were sequenced from one sample in a study of Graves' ophthalmopathy and Graves' hyperthyroidism. The study amplified TCR beta CDR3 regions using RNA transcripts. Following a first-round RT-PCR that used HTBI primers, a second-round multiplex PCR was carried out. TCRdb recomputed calls from the multiplex PCR reads with MiXCR, one row per CDR3 protein. This table holds 650,000 to 800,000 distinct CDR3 sequences, 35% to 45% found once. The sample consisted of peripheral blood. These receptors were collected from an adult man with Graves' ophthalmopathy.

The V gene is TRBV19, the J gene TRBJ1-1; 7 bases match TRBD1. V gave up 11 bases and J gave up 1 base; unmatched junction bases: 10. This CDR3 spans 14 amino acids. The germline V gene encodes CDR1 LNHDA and CDR2 SQIVND (reference sequence). CDR3: CAWSRDRANTEAFF. The CDR3 nucleotides read TGTGCCTGGAGTCGTGACAGGGCGAACACTGAAGCTTTCTTT.

The chain is built from TRBV5-5 and TRBJ1-1; D is ambiguous. The CDR3 runs 14 residues. Germline loops: CDR1 SGHKS, CDR2 YYEKEE (reference sequence). Trimming cost V 6 bases and J 1 base, with 13 bases left between them. The CDR3 DNA reads as TGTGCCAGCATCCCACTTCAAGGGAACACTGAAGCTTTCTTT. The encoded protein is CASIPLQGNTEAFF.

The rearrangement joins TRBV4-2 to TRBJ1-3; 10 bases line up with TRBD1. Germline V gene sequence: CDR1 LGHNA, CDR2 YNFKEQ. Trimming took 4 bases from V and 4 from J; bases not matched to a gene: 4. This CDR3 has 15 residues. The CDR3 nucleotides read TGTGCCAGCAGCCCGGGACAGGGGCTGGGAAACACCATATATTTT. Translating gives CASSPGQGLGNTIYF.

The chain uses TRBV7-9 and TRBJ2-1; possibly TRBD2 for D (5 bases). Per the germline V gene, CDR1 is SEHNR and CDR2 is FQNEAQ (reference sequence). The CDR3 is 18 amino acids. V was cut by 5 bases and J by 0 bases, with 20 bases left in between. The CDR3 sequence is CASSPVLADPHSYNEQFF. CDR3 sequence (DNA): TGTGCCAGCAGCCCGGTTCTAGCCGACCCACACTCCTACAATGAGCAGTTCTTC.

This clonotype was seen more than once but under ten times. The chain carries TRBV9 and TRBJ2-2; 7 bases fit TRBD1. Trimming took 0 bases from V and 3 from J; bases not matched to a gene: 5. Germline CDR1 SGDLS, CDR2 YYNGEE. The CDR3 has 16 residues. The CDR3 DNA follows: TGTGCCAGCAGCGTAGAGAGGGGGCTTGACACCGGGGAGCTGTTTTTT. It encodes CASSVERGLDTGELFF.

This clonotype has only a few counts. The chain uses TRBV12-3 or TRBV12-4 and TRBJ1-1; 9 bases fit TRBD1. CDR3 length: 14 amino acids. V trimming: 6 bases; J trimming: 6 bases; junction bases outside the gene matches: 8. The DNA for the CDR3 is TGTGCCAGCAGAGTACAGGGGGCGACGTCTGAAGCTTTCTTT. This encodes CASRVQGATSEAFF.

This clonotype was seen only once. The CDR3 DNA reads as TGTGCCATCCTACAGGGGGCCAGTCAGCCCCAGCATTTT. Protein product: CAILQGASQPQHF. The chain joins TRBV10-3 to TRBJ1-5; 9 positions agree with TRBD1. V dropped 8 bases and J dropped 6; count of bases not matched to a gene: 5. The V gene's germline CDR1 is ENHRY and CDR2 SYGVKD. This CDR3 contains 13 residues.

For this clonotype: One base away lies a much larger clone, so this may be a sequencing read error. The V and J genes are TRBV7-9 and TRBJ1-4, with D possibly being TRBD1 (6 bases). This CDR3 is 13 amino acids long. CDR1 SEHNR and CDR2 FQNEAQ come from the germline V gene (reference sequence). CDR3 protein: CAGSLGGAGQLFF. The CDR3 DNA reads TGTGCCGGCAGCTTAGGGGGTGCAGGACAGCTGTTTTTT.

Ten or more counts support this clonotype. The chain joins TRBV29-1 to TRBJ1-1; 9 bases map to TRBD1. The V and J ends lost 8 bases and 1 base, in that order; junction bases with no gene match: 5. The CDR3 totals 13 residues. The germline gives CDR1 SQVTM, CDR2 ANQGSEA. CDR3 protein: CSSGQGTNTEAFF. DNA of the CDR3: TGCAGCTCAGGACAGGGGACGAACACTGAAGCTTTCTTT.

The chain employs TRBV29-1 and TRBJ2-5; 7 nucleotides align to TRBD1. Germline V CDR1 and CDR2: SQVTM, ANQGSEA. This CDR3 has 12 residues. V trimming: 6 bases; J trimming: 4 bases; junction bases outside the gene matches: 5. CDR3 bases: TGCAGCGTCGTGACAGGGCCAGAGACCCAGTACTTC. Its protein product is CSVVTGPETQYF.

The J gene is TRBJ1-4, the V gene TRBV20-1, with TRBD1 matching over 7 bases. The germline V gene has CDR1 DFQATT and CDR2 SNEGSKA (reference sequence). V was pared by 2 bases and J by 4 bases, with 7 bases of the junction left unmatched. This CDR3 is 15 amino acids long. CDR3 loop: CSARTATGDNEKLFF. In nucleotides, the CDR3 is TGCAGTGCTAGAACTGCTACAGGGGATAATGAAAAACTGTTTTTT.

The V and J genes are TRBV10-3 and TRBJ1-2, with TRBD1 matching over 9 bases. Germline V gene lookup returns CDR1 ENHRY and CDR2 SYGVKD. This CDR3 spans 13 amino acids. Unmatched junction bases numbered 5, after V lost 7 bases and J lost 5 bases. The CDR3 DNA sequence: TGTGCCATCACAGGACAGGGGAGTTATGGCTACACCTTC. Its protein product is CAITGQGSYGYTF.

The genes are TRBV29-1 and TRBJ2-7; D gene ambiguous. The CDR3 extends over 12 amino acids. Germline V gene data show CDR1 as SQVTM and CDR2 as ANQGSEA. V lost 8 bases and J lost 3, with 14 bases in between. CDR3 nucleotides: TGCAGCCTTGCAATCAGAGACTACGAGCAGTACTTC. Protein product: CSLAIRDYEQYF.

This clonotype was found a few times. The genes are TRBV7-2 and TRBJ2-7; 7 nucleotides line up with TRBD1. CDR1 is SGHTA, CDR2 FQGNSA, per germline. The junction had 12 bases not matched to a gene; V was cut back by 4 bases and J by 6 bases. The CDR3 has 15 residues. CDR3 amino acids: CASSWRIADRAEQYF. The DNA for the CDR3 is TGTGCCAGCAGCTGGAGAATCGCCGACAGGGCCGAGCAGTACTTC.

This clonotype came up many times. V is TRBV24-1 and J is TRBJ2-5; D is ambiguous. Germline V lookup: CDR1 KGHDR, CDR2 SFDVKD. V was cut by 4 bases and J by 2 bases, with 13 bases left in between. This CDR3 region has 15 residues. The DNA of the CDR3 is TGTGCCACCAGTGAACCGACAAGAACTCAAGAGACCCAGTACTTC. This translates into CATSEPTRTQETQYF.

CDR3: CASSYPTTVTNTEAFF. The CDR3 nucleotides are TGTGCCAGCAGTTACCCGACGACAGTTACCAACACTGAAGCTTTCTTT. The J gene is TRBJ1-1, the V gene TRBV6-1, with D possibly matching TRBD1 (5 bases). Germline CDR1 and CDR2: MNHNS and SASEGT. CDR3 length equals 16 residues. V was shortened by 5 bases and J by 2 bases, with 18 bases between the two germline ends.